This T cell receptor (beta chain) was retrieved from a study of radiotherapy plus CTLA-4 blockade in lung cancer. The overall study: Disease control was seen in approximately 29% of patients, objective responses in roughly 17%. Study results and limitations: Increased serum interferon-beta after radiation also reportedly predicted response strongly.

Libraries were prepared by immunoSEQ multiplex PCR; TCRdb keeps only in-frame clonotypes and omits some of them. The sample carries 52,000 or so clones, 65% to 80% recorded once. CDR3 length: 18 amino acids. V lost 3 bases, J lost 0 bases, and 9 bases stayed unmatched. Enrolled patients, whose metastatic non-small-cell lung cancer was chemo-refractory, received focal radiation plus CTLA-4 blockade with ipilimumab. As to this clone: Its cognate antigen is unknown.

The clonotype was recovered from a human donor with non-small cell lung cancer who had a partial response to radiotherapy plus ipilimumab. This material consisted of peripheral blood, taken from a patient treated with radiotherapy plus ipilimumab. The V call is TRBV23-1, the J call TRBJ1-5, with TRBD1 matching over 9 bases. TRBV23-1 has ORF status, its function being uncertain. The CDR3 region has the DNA TGCGCCAGCAGTCAGGCAGGACAGGGGCCCTATAGCAATCAGCCCCAGCATTTT. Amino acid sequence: CASSQAGQGPYSNQPQHF.